What follows are 27 T cell receptor beta chains derived from one specimen sequenced in a study of blood T cell repertoires in COVID-19. The method was immunoSEQ multiplex PCR; TCRdb's version includes in-frame clones alone and lacks a portion of them. The table shows about 400,000 clones, with around 90% occurring only once. Sequencing input: PBMCs or T cells enriched from blood (not recorded which). These receptors were obtained from a woman aged 40 to 55 with acute COVID-19.

CDR3 in amino acids: CASSSLTGLAGETQYF. The DNA for the CDR3 is TGCGCCAGCAGCTCCCTTACGGGACTAGCCGGGGAGACCCAGTACTTC. The rearrangement links TRBV5-1 to TRBJ2-5; 9 bases line up with TRBD2. The CDR3 consists of 16 residues. The V gene's germline CDR1 is SGHRS and CDR2 YFSETQ. The V segment lost 3 bases and the J segment 5 bases; nucleotides outside the gene matches: 11.

The chain recombines TRBV3-1 (or the pseudogene TRBV3-2) with TRBJ1-5; 9 bases are shared with TRBD1. The CDR3 length is 15 residues. Trimming removed 5 bases from V and 5 bases from J; junction bases left unmatched: 7. Germline V gives CDR1 LGHDT, CDR2 YNNKEL (reference sequence). CDR3: CASSSTGGGDQPQHF. The CDR3 DNA reads TGTGCCAGCAGCTCTACAGGGGGCGGGGATCAGCCCCAGCATTTT.

The rearrangement links TRBV5-5 to TRBJ1-5, with D uncertain. V was cut by 0 bases and J by 1 base, with 8 bases left in between. Germline values: CDR1 SGHKS, CDR2 YYEKEE (reference sequence). The CDR3 is made up of 15 amino acids. CDR3 coding DNA: TGTGCCAGCAGCTTGGTCGGGGTAAGCAATCAGCCCCAGCATTTT. Translated, it gives CASSLVGVSNQPQHF.

The chain employs TRBV19 and TRBJ2-2; the match to TRBD1 covers 11 bases. The CDR3 is made up of 14 amino acids. The junction had 2 bases not matched to a gene; V was cut back by 7 bases and J by 4 bases. CDR1 LNHDA and CDR2 SQIVND come from the germline V gene (reference sequence). The CDR3 sequence: CASTGTGGTGELFF. CDR3 DNA sequence: TGTGCCAGTACCGGGACAGGGGGCACCGGGGAGCTGTTTTTT.

This chain links TRBV11-2 with TRBJ1-2; 9 bases match TRBD1. The CDR3 loop spans 17 amino acids. Germline V gives CDR1 SGHAT, CDR2 FQNNGV. V lost 5 bases and J lost 2; bases outside the gene matches: 12. The CDR3 region has the DNA TGTGCCAGCAGCACCCTCAGGGGGGGGACAGGGAACTATGGCTACACCTTC. Protein: CASSTLRGGTGNYGYTF.

This chain joins TRBV7-7 and TRBJ1-1; no firm D call. Germline CDR1 is SSHAT and CDR2 is FNYEAQ (reference sequence). The CDR3 has 13 residues. V was shortened by 3 bases and J by 1 base, with 6 bases between the two germline ends. DNA of the CDR3: TGTGCCAGCAGCTTGGCAGAGAACACTGAAGCTTTCTTT. It codes for CASSLAENTEAFF.

The chain recombines TRBV4-1 with TRBJ2-6; 16 bases line up with TRBD2. V was pared by 0 bases and J by 0 bases, with 2 bases of the junction left unmatched. CDR3 size: 20 residues. The germline V gene encodes CDR1 MGHRA and CDR2 YSYEKL. CDR3 bases: TGCGCCAGCAGCCAAGATGGGACTAGCGGGGGGGCCTCTGGGGCCAACGTCCTGACTTTC. Protein sequence: CASSQDGTSGGASGANVLTF.

This clone was seen just once. CDR3 region: CASSMVAGSGYNEQFF. CDR3 bases: TGTGCCAGTAGTATGGTCGCAGGGTCAGGGTACAATGAGCAGTTCTTC. The rearrangement joins TRBV19 to TRBJ2-1; maybe TRBD1 (5 bases). CDR3 size: 16 residues. V gave up 3 bases and J gave up 4 bases, with 16 bases separating them. Per germline, CDR1 LNHDA and CDR2 SQIVND (reference sequence).

This clone was counted once. V is TRBV29-1 and J is TRBJ2-1; a weak D match, TRBD1 (5 bases). This CDR3 spans 14 amino acids. From germline, CDR1 is SQVTM and CDR2 ANQGSEA. Trimming removed 2 bases from V and 2 bases from J, with 10 bases in between. The CDR3 reads CSVETGAPYNEQFF. CDR3 DNA sequence: TGCAGCGTTGAAACAGGAGCCCCCTACAATGAGCAGTTCTTC.

As DNA, the CDR3 is TGTGCCAGCAGTGAACTCGGGGTGAGAACAGATACGCAGTATTTT. Translation: CASSELGVRTDTQYF. The chain links TRBV2 to TRBJ2-3; D possibly corresponds to TRBD2 (5 bases). Trimming stripped 2 bases from V and 3 bases from J, with 12 bases between. This CDR3 is 15 amino acids long. Per germline, CDR1 SNHLY and CDR2 FYNNEI.

This sequence joins TRBV29-1 and TRBJ2-6, with D perhaps TRBD1 (5 bases). V lost 4 bases to trimming and J lost 1 base, with 5 bases between them. Germline V gene lookup returns CDR1 SQVTM and CDR2 ANQGSEA. The CDR3 has 13 amino acids. CDR3 protein: CSVGQSGANVLTF. CDR3 DNA sequence: TGCAGCGTTGGACAGTCTGGGGCCAACGTCCTGACTTTC.

A few counts support this clone. The V gene is TRBV7-6, the J gene TRBJ2-3; 9 positions match TRBD2. The ends lost 5 bases at V and 1 base at J; junction bases unmatched: 4. This CDR3 is 15 amino acids long. Germline V gene data show CDR1 as SGHVS and CDR2 as FNYEAQ. DNA of the CDR3: TGTGCCAGCAGCCGACGACTAGCGGGCACAGATACGCAGTATTTT. It specifies CASSRRLAGTDTQYF.

The chain has TRBV7-8 and TRBJ2-5, with 7 bases that match TRBD2. The J segment lost 0 bases and the V segment lost 1 base, leaving 8 bases of the junction unmatched. The CDR3 runs to 17 residues. The germline V gene has CDR1 SGHVS and CDR2 FQNEAQ. CDR3 protein: CASSLESGESDQETQYF. CDR3 DNA: TGTGCCAGCAGCTTAGAGAGCGGGGAGTCAGACCAAGAGACCCAGTACTTC.

The V and J genes are TRBV24-1 and TRBJ1-3; D gene ambiguous. Germline V lookup: CDR1 KGHDR, CDR2 SFDVKD. V lost 6 bases and J lost 0, with 11 bases in between. The CDR3 has 15 amino acids. The CDR3 is CATSHGGLSGNTIYF. CDR3 sequence (DNA): TGTGCCACCAGTCACGGCGGCCTCTCTGGAAACACCATATATTTT.

Only a few counts were recorded for this clone. J is TRBJ2-5 and V is TRBV5-1, with 8 positions matching TRBD2. The CDR3 is made up of 17 amino acids. Germline CDR1 is SGHRS and CDR2 is YFSETQ. Unmatched junction bases numbered 13, after V lost 4 bases and J lost 2 bases. DNA for the CDR3: TGCGCCAGCAGCCCCTCCCTTCGCGGGGGGCGTCAAGAGACCCAGTACTTC. Protein sequence: CASSPSLRGGRQETQYF. Filled out from reference TRBV5-1 and TRBJ2-5, the complete variable domain reads KAGVTQTPRYLIKTRGQQVTLSCSPISGHRSVSWYQQTPGQGLQFLFEYFSETQRNKGNFPGRFSGRQFSNSRSEMNVSTLELGDSALYLCASSPSLRGGRQETQYFGPGTRLLVL.

This chain connects TRBV28 to TRBJ2-3; D remains ambiguous. The CDR3 is 18 residues long. V lost 11 bases and J 0 bases, leaving 27 bases between the germline ends. CDR1 and CDR2 (germline): MDHEN, SYDVKM. In nucleotides, the CDR3 is TGTGCCTCAGCAGATGCAGACTCCACTATTGCTAGCACAGATACGCAGTATTTT. Its protein is CASADADSTIASTDTQYF. The complete variable domain, with remaining parts taken from reference TRBV28 and TRBJ2-3, reads DVKVTQSSRYLVKRTGEKVFLECVQDMDHENMFWYRQDPGLGLRLIYFSYDVKMKEKGDIPEGYSVSREKKERFSLILESASTNQTSMYLCASADADSTIASTDTQYFGPGTRLTVL.

The chain couples TRBV5-6 to TRBJ1-5; weak D call: TRBD1 (6 bases). V lost 5 bases and J lost 8, with 14 bases in between. Germline V gene sequence: CDR1 SGHDT, CDR2 YYEEEE. The CDR3 runs to 13 residues. The CDR3 reads CASSRTGYEPQHF. CDR3 nucleotides: TGTGCCAGCAGTCGTACAGGGTACGAGCCCCAGCATTTT.

The rearrangement joins TRBV7-9 to TRBJ2-3; D is unclear. Germline V lookup: CDR1 SEHNR, CDR2 FQNEAQ (reference sequence). The CDR3 extends over 15 amino acids. Trimming removed 1 base at V and 4 bases at J, with 12 bases between. The CDR3 loop reads CASSLVGPVPDTQYF. CDR3 DNA sequence: TGTGCCAGCAGCTTAGTGGGCCCAGTCCCAGATACGCAGTATTTT.

This clone appeared a single time. This chain joins TRBV5-8 and TRBJ1-6; D perhaps matches TRBD1 (6 bases). V was shortened by 3 bases and J by 9 bases, with 10 bases between the two germline ends. Germline assignment: CDR1 SGHTS and CDR2 YDEGEE. The CDR3 totals 13 residues. The CDR3 region has the DNA TGTGCCAGCAGCTACAGGGAGGGTTCACCCCTCCACTTT. It translates to CASSYREGSPLHF.

This chain connects TRBV2 to TRBJ1-1; D gene uncertain. The V gene lost 8 bases and the J gene lost 5 bases, with 24 bases spanning the gap. CDR3 size: 16 residues. From germline, CDR1 is SNHLY and CDR2 FYNNEI. The CDR3: CASLQPEAGRRTEAFF. The CDR3 bases are TGTGCCAGCCTGCAACCCGAAGCGGGGAGGAGAACTGAAGCTTTCTTT.

The J gene is TRBJ1-5, the V gene TRBV30; D remains unclear. V was cut by 4 bases and J by 3 bases, with 13 bases left in between. This CDR3 comprises 14 residues. Germline values: CDR1 GTSNPN, CDR2 SVGIG (reference sequence). CDR3 nucleotide sequence: TGTGCCTGGAACGGAGGGTCCTCCAATCAGCCCCAGCATTTT. Translating it yields CAWNGGSSNQPQHF. The full variable domain, with the rest looked up from reference TRBV30 and TRBJ1-5, is SQTIHQWPATLVQPVGSPLSLECTVEGTSNPNLYWYRQAAGRGLQLLFYSVGIGQISSEVPQNLSASRPQDRQFILSSKKLLLSDSGFYLCAWNGGSSNQPQHFGDGTRLSIL.

The chain uses TRBV5-1 and TRBJ2-7; 8 nucleotides align to TRBD2. The CDR3 has 15 amino acids. Trimming at V came to 2 bases and at J to 0 bases, leaving 4 bases not matched to a gene. Germline CDR1 and CDR2: SGHRS and YFSETQ. The CDR3 nucleotides are TGCGCCAGCAGCTTTACTAGCGGTACCTCCTACGAGCAGTACTTC. Protein: CASSFTSGTSYEQYF.

The V gene is TRBV6-5, the J gene TRBJ1-6, with 10 bases aligning to TRBD1. The germline CDR1 and CDR2 sequences are MNHEY and SVGAGI. V shed 8 bases, J shed 14 bases, and the junction held 12 bases outside the gene matches. The CDR3 consists of 14 residues. CDR3 DNA sequence: TGTGCCAGCCTCCGGGACAGGGGATTAAGGACCCTCCACTTT. Its translation is CASLRDRGLRTLHF.

There are a few counts of this clone. The rearrangement uses TRBV6-5 and TRBJ1-1; tentative D call: TRBD1 (6 bases). Germline assignment: CDR1 MNHEY and CDR2 SVGAGI. V gave up 4 bases and J gave up 1 base, with 13 bases separating them. CDR3 length equals 15 residues. The CDR3 DNA reads as TGTGCCAGCAGTTGGGCAGGGGCCGGGAACACTGAAGCTTTCTTT. It encodes CASSWAGAGNTEAFF.

V usage is TRBV7-6 and J usage is TRBJ1-1; the match to TRBD1 covers 8 bases. CDR1 is SGHVS, CDR2 FNYEAQ, per germline. This CDR3 comprises 13 residues. V shed 4 bases, J shed 7 bases, and the junction held 5 bases outside the gene matches. CDR3 loop: CASSSGTGGEAFF. The CDR3 DNA sequence: TGTGCCAGCAGCTCCGGGACAGGCGGTGAAGCTTTCTTT.

The V call is TRBV3-1 (or the pseudogene TRBV3-2), the J call TRBJ1-4; D not certain. V dropped 4 bases and J dropped 2 bases, with 14 bases sitting between them. The CDR3 contains 16 residues. CDR1 and CDR2 (germline): LGHDT, YNNKEL (reference sequence). DNA of the CDR3: TGTGCCAGCAGCCGAACCTCGGGGAGTACTAATGAAAAACTGTTTTTT. It translates to CASSRTSGSTNEKLFF.

In regard to this clone: One end of the junction fails to match germline, which may point to a read error. V gene TRBV19 combines with J gene TRBJ1-5, with 8 bases identical to TRBD1. This CDR3 has 16 residues. Germline V gene sequence: CDR1 LNHDA, CDR2 SQIVND (reference sequence). The DNA of the CDR3 is TGTGCCAATAGTACCTCCGACAGGGGTAACAATCAGCCCCAGCATTTT. Protein sequence: CANSTSDRGNNQPQHF.